The next 11 T cell receptor beta chains were all read from a single sample in a study of regulatory T cells in long-lasting Graves disease. Time point of the sample: newly diagnosed GD, antithyroid drugs for less than 3 months. Following extraction of RNA from PBMCs, that RNA was used to make the TCR library. Building of the TCR beta libraries involved iRepertoire HTBI primers and Arm-PCR of CDR3 regions. MiXCR, run by TCRdb on the multiplex PCR reads, gives a single entry per CDR3 protein. The table has just over 600,000 distinct CDR3 sequences, 16% seen once. This same sample was also taken into another study, of T cells in Graves' hyperthyroidism and ophthalmopathy.

The specimen was peripheral blood mononuclear cells (PBMCs), collected at new diagnosis, from a patient treated with antithyroid drugs. The origin of the receptors is a woman in her thirties with Graves disease.

The sample holds many counts of this clonotype. The CDR3 DNA reads TGTGCCTGGAGTAGGGAAGGTCCCGGGGAGCTGTTTTTT. Translation: CAWSREGPGELFF. The chain combines TRBV30 with TRBJ2-2; D unclear. The CDR3 runs to 13 residues. The V end was cut by 2 bases, the J end by 6 bases, with 10 bases between. Germline-derived CDR1 and CDR2 are GTSNPN and SVGIG (reference sequence).

The CDR3 reads CASSVAGTGAYEQYF. The DNA of the CDR3 is TGTGCCAGTAGTGTAGCCGGGACAGGGGCCTACGAGCAGTACTTC. J is TRBJ2-7 and V is TRBV19, with 10 bases aligning to TRBD1. J lost 2 bases, V lost 5 bases, and 6 bases had no gene match. In germline, CDR1 is LNHDA, CDR2 SQIVND (reference sequence). The CDR3 consists of 15 residues.

This clonotype occurred many times. The genes are TRBV6-1 and TRBJ1-2; TRBD1 is a possible D gene (6 bases). This CDR3 has 16 residues. V was pared by 5 bases and J by 5 bases, with 21 bases between. Germline CDR1 reads MNHNS; CDR2 reads SASEGT. Written as DNA, the CDR3 is TGTGCCAGCAGTCCAACGACAGGCCTTGGGGGGTATGGCTACACCTTC. This gives the protein CASSPTTGLGGYGYTF.

The rearrangement links TRBV7-8 to TRBJ2-5; D is undetermined. Trimming removed 6 bases at V and 2 bases at J, with 10 bases between. The CDR3 length is 13 residues. Germline V gives CDR1 SGHVS, CDR2 FQNEAQ. This CDR3 is CASRGWVQETQYF. As DNA, the CDR3 is TGTGCCAGCAGGGGGTGGGTTCAAGAGACCCAGTACTTC.

This chain links TRBV10-3 with TRBJ1-2; 7 positions agree with TRBD1. The V gene end was trimmed by 7 bases and the J gene end by 7 bases; junction bases not matched to a gene: 9. In germline, CDR1 is ENHRY, CDR2 SYGVKD. This CDR3 region has 13 residues. Here the CDR3 DNA reads TGTGCCATCACCTCGACAGGGTCCGCTGGCTACACCTTC. Its protein is CAITSTGSAGYTF.

This clonotype has only a few counts. V and J are TRBV9 and TRBJ2-7; TRBD2 matches at 11 bases. The CDR3 loop spans 13 amino acids. Germline values: CDR1 SGDLS, CDR2 YYNGEE. With 1 base clipped from V and 6 bases from J, the junction kept 0 bases outside the gene matches. The CDR3 DNA sequence: TGTGCCAGCAGCGTAACTAGCGGGAGCGAGCAGTACTTC. Translated: CASSVTSGSEQYF.

This clonotype was detected a few times. CDR3 bases: TGTGCCAGCAGCTTTCCAAGCAGTCCCTACGAGCAGTACTTC. Amino acid sequence: CASSFPSSPYEQYF. J is TRBJ2-7 and V is TRBV5-5, with no clear D. From germline, CDR1 is SGHKS and CDR2 YYEKEE (reference sequence). The V end lost 2 bases, the J end lost 2 bases, and 11 bases lay between the germline ends. The CDR3 runs to 14 residues.

This chain connects TRBV5-1 to TRBJ2-5; D is unclear. The CDR3 totals 12 residues. Trimming pared 5 bases from V and 1 base from J, leaving 6 bases between. Germline CDR1 SGHRS, CDR2 YFSETQ. CDR3 sequence (DNA): TGCGCCAGCAGTGAAGTCCAAGAGACCCAGTACTTC. This encodes CASSEVQETQYF.

This clonotype was seen many times. The chain is built from TRBV6-5 and TRBJ2-7; D possibly corresponds to TRBD1 (6 bases). V lost 2 bases and J lost 3, with 8 bases in between. Per the germline V gene, CDR1 is MNHEY and CDR2 is SVGAGI. The CDR3 sequence is 13 residues long. This CDR3 reads CASSYQGRYEQYF. Written as DNA, the CDR3 is TGTGCCAGCAGTTACCAGGGGCGCTACGAGCAGTACTTC.

This clonotype was recorded many times. This chain uses TRBV6-2 or TRBV6-3 with TRBJ1-3, with D hard to call. Per germline, CDR1 MNHEY and CDR2 SVGEGT. CDR3 size: 14 residues. V was cut by 5 bases and J by 2 bases, with 10 bases left in between. This chain's CDR3 is CASSESSPGNTIYF. The CDR3 DNA reads as TGTGCCAGCAGTGAATCAAGCCCTGGAAACACCATATATTTT.

A remark on this clonotype: This clone may be a read error of a much larger clone one base away. This chain uses TRBV7-9 with TRBJ2-5; TRBD1 aligns across 7 bases. Germline CDR1 reads SEHNR; CDR2 reads FQNEAQ (reference sequence). The CDR3 consists of 14 residues. CDR3 DNA: TGTGCCGGCAGCTTTCGACAGGGCCAAGAGACCCAGTACTTC. Amino acid sequence: CAGSFRQGQETQYF. Together with reference TRBV7-9 and TRBJ2-5, the CDR3 gives the full variable domain: DTGVSQNPRHKITKRGQNVTFRCDPISEHNRLYWYRQTLGQGPEFLTYFQNEAQLEKSRLLSDRFSAERPKGSFSTLEIQRTEQGDSAMYLCAGSFRQGQETQYFGPGTRLLVL.